This passage covers 6 T cell receptor beta chains from one sample sequenced in a study of regulatory T cells in long-lasting Graves disease. In building TCR beta libraries, iRepertoire HTBI primers were used together with Arm-PCR of CDR3 regions. TCRdb called the multiplex PCR reads again in MiXCR, with one record for every CDR3 protein. The table has roughly 420,000 distinct CDR3 sequences, 15% to 20% seen once. Specified time point: newly diagnosed GD, antithyroid drugs for less than 3 months. Researchers made the TCR library from RNA that was extracted from PBMCs. These data also formed part of another study, on T cells in Graves' hyperthyroidism and ophthalmopathy.

Source: peripheral blood mononuclear cells (PBMCs), taken at new diagnosis, from a patient treated with antithyroid drugs. The receptors originated from a woman aged 18-29 years with Graves disease.

At least ten counts were recorded for this clonotype. The V call is TRBV6-1, the J call TRBJ2-3, with 8 nucleotides matching TRBD1. Germline V lookup: CDR1 MNHNS, CDR2 SASEGT. V lost 6 bases, J lost 6 bases, and 14 bases stayed unmatched. CDR3 length: 16 residues. Here the CDR3 DNA reads TGTGCCAGCAGCCAGTCGCGGACAGGGATAGTGGATACGCAGTATTTT. Translated: CASSQSRTGIVDTQYF.

This clonotype turned up a few times. The genes are TRBV30 and TRBJ1-1, with 7 bases that match TRBD1. The CDR3 sequence is 14 residues long. With 2 bases clipped from V and 1 base from J, the junction kept 4 bases outside the gene matches. Germline V CDR1 and CDR2: GTSNPN, SVGIG (reference sequence). CDR3 coding DNA: TGTGCCTGGAGTAGACAGGGCCGGAACACTGAAGCTTTCTTT. It yields the protein CAWSRQGRNTEAFF.

Concerning this clonotype: Germline and junction disagree at one end, which may indicate a read error. V gene TRBV11-2 combines with J gene TRBJ2-1; 9 nucleotides match TRBD2. In germline, CDR1 is SGHAT, CDR2 FQNNGV. The CDR3 loop spans 16 amino acids. CDR3 protein: CASSLHSGSSCNEQFF. DNA for the CDR3: TGTGCCAGCAGCTTACATAGCGGGAGCTCCTGCAATGAGCAGTTCTTC.

In this sample, this clonotype turned up a few times. The chain has TRBV28 and TRBJ2-7, with D possibly being TRBD2 (5 bases). Deletions cut 6 bases from V and 0 bases from J, with 27 bases between. Germline CDR1 MDHEN, CDR2 SYDVKM. CDR3 length equals 19 residues. In DNA form, the CDR3 reads TGTGCCAGCAGCCAACTTTGGGTTGGAGGTAGTTCAAGCTCCTACGAGCAGTACTTC. Its translation: CASSQLWVGGSSSSYEQYF.

The chain employs TRBV15 and TRBJ1-3; D call uncertain. V was clipped by 0 bases and J by 4 bases, with 10 bases between them. The CDR3 is 15 amino acids. Germline V gene lookup returns CDR1 LNHNV and CDR2 YYDKDF (reference sequence). The CDR3 sequence is CATSRDLGSGNTIYF. Written as DNA, the CDR3 is TGTGCCACCAGCAGAGATTTGGGTTCGGGAAACACCATATATTTT. The full variable domain, rest sourced from reference TRBV15 and TRBJ1-3, is DAMVIQNPRYQVTQFGKPVTLSCSQTLNHNVMYWYQQKSSQAPKLLFHYYDKDFNNEADTPDNFQSRRPNTSFCFLDIRSPGLGDTAMYLCATSRDLGSGNTIYFGEGSWLTVV.

The chain employs TRBV24-1 and TRBJ1-1; D not resolved. This CDR3 is built from 12 residues. Trimming pared 3 bases from V and 4 bases from J, leaving 5 bases between. Germline CDR1 and CDR2: KGHDR and SFDVKD. CDR3 in amino acids: CATSDVGTEAFF. The CDR3 DNA reads as TGTGCCACCAGTGATGTAGGCACTGAAGCTTTCTTT.